The T cell receptor beta chain under discussion was sequenced for a study of blood T cell repertoires in COVID-19. The protocol was immunoSEQ multiplex PCR, while the TCRdb copy is restricted to in-frame clones and leaves out a portion. The sample includes about 670,000 clones, just under 90% of them seen just once. Germline loops: CDR1 MGHRA, CDR2 YSYEKL. Deletions cut 4 bases from V and 5 bases from J, with 20 bases between. The CDR3 loop spans 16 amino acids. The J gene is TRBJ1-2, the V gene TRBV4-1; D is undetermined. The TCR comes from a woman aged 18 to 35 with acute or convalescent COVID-19. Input material: peripheral blood. This CDR3 reads CASSPERHMLSYGYTF. CDR3 sequence (DNA): TGCGCCAGCAGCCCAGAGCGACATATGTTGTCTTATGGCTACACCTTC.